This T cell receptor (beta chain) came from a study of early T cells in non-severe SARS-CoV-2 infection. This clonotype was seen at least ten times. The CDR3 spans 16 residues. Looked up from germline, CDR1 is SGHAT and CDR2 is FQNNGV. V was cut by 1 base and J by 6 bases, with 17 bases left in between. Attachment of unique molecular identifiers was made to individual cDNA molecules. TCRdb fed the 5' RACE reads into MiXCR, producing one record per CDR3 protein. The data hold 75,000 to 90,000 distinct CDR3 sequences, with roughly 12% observed a single time. The sample was whole blood. The V gene is TRBV11-2, the J gene TRBJ2-3; possibly TRBD2 for D (7 bases). The clonotype was recovered from an adult who was a healthcare worker with PCR-confirmed SARS-CoV-2 infection or an uninfected control (not recorded which). The CDR3 DNA sequence: TGTGCCAGCAGCTTAGCGGGGGGCCTTTTTGGGGATACGCAGTATTTT. Translating gives CASSLAGGLFGDTQYF.